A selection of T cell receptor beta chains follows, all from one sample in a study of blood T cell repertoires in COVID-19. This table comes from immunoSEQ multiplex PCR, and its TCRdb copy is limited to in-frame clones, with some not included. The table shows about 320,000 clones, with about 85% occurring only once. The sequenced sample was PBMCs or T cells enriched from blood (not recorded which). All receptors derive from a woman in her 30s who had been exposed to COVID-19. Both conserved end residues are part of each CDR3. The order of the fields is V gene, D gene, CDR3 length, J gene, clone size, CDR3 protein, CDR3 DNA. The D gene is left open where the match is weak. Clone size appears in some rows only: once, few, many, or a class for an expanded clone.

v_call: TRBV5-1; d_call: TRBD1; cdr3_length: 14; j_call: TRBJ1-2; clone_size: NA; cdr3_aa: CASRWMTGGRGYTF; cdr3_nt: TGCGCCAGCAGATGGATGACAGGGGGACGTGGCTACACCTTC
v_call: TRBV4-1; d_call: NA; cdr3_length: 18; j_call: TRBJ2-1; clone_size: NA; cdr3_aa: CASSQPLGWRKGGNEQFF; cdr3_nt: TGCGCCAGCAGCCAACCCCTAGGTTGGCGTAAAGGGGGCAATGAGCAGTTCTTC
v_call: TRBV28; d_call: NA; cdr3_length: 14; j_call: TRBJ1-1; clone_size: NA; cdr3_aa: CASIPPQGYTEAFF; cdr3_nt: TGTGCCAGCATCCCTCCGCAGGGATACACTGAAGCTTTCTTT
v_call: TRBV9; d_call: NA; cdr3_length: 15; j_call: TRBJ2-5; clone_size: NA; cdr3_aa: CASSVSPSEQETQYF; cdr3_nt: TGTGCCAGCAGCGTTTCCCCTAGCGAACAAGAGACCCAGTACTTC
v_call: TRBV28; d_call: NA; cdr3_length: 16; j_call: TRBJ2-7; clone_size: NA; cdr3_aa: CASSLGLGGPTYEQYF; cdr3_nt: TGTGCCAGCAGTTTAGGTCTAGGAGGGCCCACCTACGAGCAGTACTTC
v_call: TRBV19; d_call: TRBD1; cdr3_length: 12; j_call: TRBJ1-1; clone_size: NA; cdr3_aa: CGTGTFFGEAFF; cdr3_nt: TGCGGGACAGGGACCTTTTTTGGTGAAGCTTTCTTT
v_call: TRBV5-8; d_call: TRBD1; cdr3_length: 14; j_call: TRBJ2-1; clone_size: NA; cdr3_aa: CASSAHRQGNEQFF; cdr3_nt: TGTGCCAGCAGCGCACACAGACAGGGCAATGAGCAGTTCTTC
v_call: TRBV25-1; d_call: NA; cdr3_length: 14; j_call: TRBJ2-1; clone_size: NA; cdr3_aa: CASSLLGHDNEQFF; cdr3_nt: TGTGCCAGCAGCCTTCTTGGGCACGACAATGAGCAGTTCTTC
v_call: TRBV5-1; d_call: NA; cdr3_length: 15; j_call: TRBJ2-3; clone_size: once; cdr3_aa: CASSLEQVVVDTQYF; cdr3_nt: TGCGCCAGCAGCTTGGAACAGGTGGTTGTAGATACGCAGTATTTT
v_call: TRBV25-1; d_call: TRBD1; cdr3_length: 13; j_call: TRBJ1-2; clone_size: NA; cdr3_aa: CASSNRDSYGYTF; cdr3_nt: TGTGCCAGCTCAAACCGGGACAGCTATGGCTACACCTTC
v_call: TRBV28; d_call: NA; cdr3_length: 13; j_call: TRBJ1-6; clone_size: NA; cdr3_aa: CASSSRGYSPLHF; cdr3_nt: TGTGCCAGCAGCTCGAGGGGGTATTCACCCCTCCACTTT
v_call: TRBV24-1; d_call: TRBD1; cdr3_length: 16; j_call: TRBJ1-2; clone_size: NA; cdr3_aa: CATSDNRDRANYGYTF; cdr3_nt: TGTGCCACCAGTGACAACCGGGACAGAGCTAACTATGGCTACACCTTC
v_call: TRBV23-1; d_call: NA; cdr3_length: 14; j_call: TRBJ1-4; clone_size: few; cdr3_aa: CASSQAATNEKLFF; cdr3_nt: TGCGCCAGCAGTCAGGCGGCAACTAATGAAAAACTGTTTTTT
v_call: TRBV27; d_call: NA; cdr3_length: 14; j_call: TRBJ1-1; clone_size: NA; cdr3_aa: CASRYQGTRTEAFF; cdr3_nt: TGTGCCAGCAGGTATCAGGGAACGAGAACTGAAGCTTTCTTT
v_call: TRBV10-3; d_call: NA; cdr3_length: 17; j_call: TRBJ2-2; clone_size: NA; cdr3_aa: CAISEEGFRESTGELFF; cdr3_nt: TGTGCCATCAGTGAGGAAGGGTTCCGGGAGAGCACCGGGGAGCTGTTTTTT
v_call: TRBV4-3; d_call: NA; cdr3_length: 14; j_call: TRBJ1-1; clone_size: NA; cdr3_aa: CASSATESNTEAFF; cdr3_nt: TGCGCCAGCAGCGCCACAGAATCGAACACTGAAGCTTTCTTT
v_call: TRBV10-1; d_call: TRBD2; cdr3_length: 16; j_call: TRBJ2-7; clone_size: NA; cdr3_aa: CASSEPRTSGLYEQYF; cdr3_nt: TGCGCCAGCAGTGAGCCGCGGACTAGCGGGTTATACGAGCAGTACTTC
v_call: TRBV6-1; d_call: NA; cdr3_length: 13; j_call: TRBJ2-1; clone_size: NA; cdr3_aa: CASSEAAVGEQFF; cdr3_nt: TGTGCCAGCAGTGAAGCGGCGGTTGGAGAGCAGTTCTTC
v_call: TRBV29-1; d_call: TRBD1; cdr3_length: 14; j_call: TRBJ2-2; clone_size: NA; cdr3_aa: CSVAPGTGDGELFF; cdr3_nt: TGCAGCGTGGCCCCCGGGACAGGGGACGGGGAGCTGTTTTTT
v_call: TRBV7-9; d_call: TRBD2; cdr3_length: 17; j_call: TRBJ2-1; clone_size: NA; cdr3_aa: CASSSHFSGGLKNEQFF; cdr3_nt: TGTGCCAGCAGTTCACACTTTAGCGGGGGGCTCAAGAATGAGCAGTTCTTC
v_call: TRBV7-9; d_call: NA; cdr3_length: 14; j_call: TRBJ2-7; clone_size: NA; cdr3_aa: CASRAGTGSYEQYF; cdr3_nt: TGTGCCAGCAGAGCCGGGACTGGCTCCTACGAGCAGTACTTC
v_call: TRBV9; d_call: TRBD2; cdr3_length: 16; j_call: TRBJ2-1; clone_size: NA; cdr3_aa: CASSVGGLGFYNEQFF; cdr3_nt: TGTGCCAGCAGCGTAGGGGGACTAGGGTTCTACAATGAGCAGTTCTTC
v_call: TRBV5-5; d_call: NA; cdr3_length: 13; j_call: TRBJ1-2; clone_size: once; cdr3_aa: CASSFTANYGYTF; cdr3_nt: TGTGCCAGCAGCTTTACAGCTAACTATGGCTACACCTTC
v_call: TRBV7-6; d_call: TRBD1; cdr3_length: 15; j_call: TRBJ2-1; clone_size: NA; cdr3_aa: CASSLEGTGWNEQFF; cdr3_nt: TGTGCCAGCAGCTTAGAAGGGACAGGGTGGAATGAGCAGTTCTTC
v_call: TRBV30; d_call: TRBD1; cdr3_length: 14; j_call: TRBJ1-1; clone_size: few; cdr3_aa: CAWSVLQGVTEAFF; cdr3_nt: TGTGCCTGGAGTGTGTTACAGGGGGTCACTGAAGCTTTCTTT
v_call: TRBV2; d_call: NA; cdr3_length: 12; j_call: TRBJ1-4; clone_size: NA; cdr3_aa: CASSERAEGLFF; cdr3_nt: TGTGCCAGCAGTGAGAGGGCAGAAGGGCTGTTTTTT
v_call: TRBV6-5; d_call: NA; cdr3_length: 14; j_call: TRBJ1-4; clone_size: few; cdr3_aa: CASNQGGTNEKLFF; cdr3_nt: TGTGCCAGCAACCAGGGCGGAACTAATGAAAAACTGTTTTTT
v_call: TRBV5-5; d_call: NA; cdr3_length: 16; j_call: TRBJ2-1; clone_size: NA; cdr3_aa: CASSPEGSGNYNEQFF; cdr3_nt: TGTGCCAGCAGCCCGGAGGGTAGCGGCAATTACAATGAGCAGTTCTTC
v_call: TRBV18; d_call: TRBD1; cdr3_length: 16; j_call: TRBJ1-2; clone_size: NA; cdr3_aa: CASSPPSTGQGSGYTF; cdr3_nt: TGTGCCAGCTCCCCCCCAAGTACCGGACAGGGCTCTGGCTACACCTTC
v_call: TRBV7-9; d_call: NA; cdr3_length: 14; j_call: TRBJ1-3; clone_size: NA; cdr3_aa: CASSPGFSGNTIYF; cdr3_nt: TGTGCCAGCAGCCCAGGGTTCTCTGGAAACACCATATATTTT
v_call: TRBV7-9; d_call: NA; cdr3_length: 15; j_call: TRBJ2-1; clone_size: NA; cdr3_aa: CASSLEGTRSDEQFF; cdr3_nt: TGTGCCAGCAGCCTAGAGGGGACAAGGTCGGATGAGCAGTTCTTC
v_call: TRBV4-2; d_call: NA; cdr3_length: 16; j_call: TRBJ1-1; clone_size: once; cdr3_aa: CASSQDARAMNTEAFF; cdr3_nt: TGTGCCAGCAGCCAAGACGCGAGGGCAATGAACACTGAAGCTTTCTTT
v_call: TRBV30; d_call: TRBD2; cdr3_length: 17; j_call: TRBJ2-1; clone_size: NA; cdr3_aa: CAWVRLAGAVTYNEQFF; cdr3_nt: TGTGCCTGGGTCAGACTAGCGGGGGCCGTAACCTACAATGAGCAGTTCTTC
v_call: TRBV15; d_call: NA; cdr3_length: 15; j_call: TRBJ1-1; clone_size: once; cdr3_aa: CATSVRQDRNTEAFF; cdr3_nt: TGTGCCACCAGCGTACGACAGGATCGAAACACTGAAGCTTTCTTT
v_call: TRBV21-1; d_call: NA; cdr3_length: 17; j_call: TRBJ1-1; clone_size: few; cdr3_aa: CASSKDDRGYSFTEAFF; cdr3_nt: TGTGCCAGCAGCAAAGATGACAGGGGCTATTCTTTCACTGAAGCTTTCTTT
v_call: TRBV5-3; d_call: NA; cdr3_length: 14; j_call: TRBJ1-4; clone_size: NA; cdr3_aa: CARSLWQGYEKLFF; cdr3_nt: TGTGCCAGAAGCTTGTGGCAGGGGTATGAAAAACTGTTTTTT
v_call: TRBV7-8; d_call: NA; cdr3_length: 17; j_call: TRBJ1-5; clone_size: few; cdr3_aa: CASSLRRQGIGNQPQHF; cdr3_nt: TGTGCCAGCAGCTTGCGTAGGCAGGGGATAGGCAATCAGCCCCAGCATTTT
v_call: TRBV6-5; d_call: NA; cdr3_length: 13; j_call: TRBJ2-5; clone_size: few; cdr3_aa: CASRETGQETQYF; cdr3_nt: TGTGCCAGCAGGGAGACAGGACAAGAGACCCAGTACTTC
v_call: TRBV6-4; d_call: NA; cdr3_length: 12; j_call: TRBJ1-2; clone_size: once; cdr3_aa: CASSEGRDGYTF; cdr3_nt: TGTGCCAGCAGTGAGGGCAGGGATGGCTACACCTTC
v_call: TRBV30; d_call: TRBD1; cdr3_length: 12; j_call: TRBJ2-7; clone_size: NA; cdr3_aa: CAFQGQGYEQYF; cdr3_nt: TGTGCCTTTCAAGGACAGGGCTACGAGCAGTACTTC
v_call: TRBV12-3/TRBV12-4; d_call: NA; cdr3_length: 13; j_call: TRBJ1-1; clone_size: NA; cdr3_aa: CASTRGGNTEAFF; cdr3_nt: TGTGCCAGCACCCGCGGGGGGAACACTGAAGCTTTCTTT
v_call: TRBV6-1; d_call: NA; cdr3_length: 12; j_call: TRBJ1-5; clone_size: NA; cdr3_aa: CASSDYSQPQHF; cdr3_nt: TGTGCCAGCAGTGATTATTCCCAGCCCCAGCATTTT
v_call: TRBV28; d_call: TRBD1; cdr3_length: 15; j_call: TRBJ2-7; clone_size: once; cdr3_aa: CASSSSGTDSYEQYF; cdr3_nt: TGTGCCAGCAGTTCATCCGGGACAGACTCCTACGAGCAGTACTTC
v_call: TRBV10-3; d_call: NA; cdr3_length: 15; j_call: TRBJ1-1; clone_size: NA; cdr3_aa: CAISESTGTNTEAFF; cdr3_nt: TGTGCCATCAGTGAGTCCACAGGGACGAACACTGAAGCTTTCTTT
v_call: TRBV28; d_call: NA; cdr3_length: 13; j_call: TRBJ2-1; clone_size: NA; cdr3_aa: CASSYRAYNEQFF; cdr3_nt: TGTGCCAGCAGTTACAGGGCCTACAATGAGCAGTTCTTC
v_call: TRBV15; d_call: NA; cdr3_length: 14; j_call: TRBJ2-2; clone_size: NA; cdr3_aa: CATSRAGGREELFF; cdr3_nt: TGTGCCACCAGCAGAGCGGGGGGCCGGGAGGAGCTGTTTTTT